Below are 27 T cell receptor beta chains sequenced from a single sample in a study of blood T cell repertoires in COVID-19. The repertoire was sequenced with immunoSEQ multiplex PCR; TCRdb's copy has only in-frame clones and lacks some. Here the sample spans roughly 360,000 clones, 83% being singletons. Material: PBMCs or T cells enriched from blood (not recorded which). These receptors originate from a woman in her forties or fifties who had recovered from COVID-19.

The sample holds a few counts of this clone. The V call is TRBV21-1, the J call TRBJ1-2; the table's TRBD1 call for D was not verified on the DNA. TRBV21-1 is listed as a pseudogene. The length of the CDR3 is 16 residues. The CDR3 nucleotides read TGTGCCAGCAGCGCAAAGGAGAGACAGGGGGCGCATGGCTACACCTTC. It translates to CASSAKERQGAHGYTF.

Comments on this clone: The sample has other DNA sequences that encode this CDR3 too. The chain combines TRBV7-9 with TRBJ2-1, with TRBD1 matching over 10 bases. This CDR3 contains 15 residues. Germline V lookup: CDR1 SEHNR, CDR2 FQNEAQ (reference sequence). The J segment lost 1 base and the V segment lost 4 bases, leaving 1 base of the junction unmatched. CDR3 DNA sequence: TGTGCCAGCAGCTCGGACAGGGGGTCCTACAATGAGCAGTTCTTC. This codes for CASSSDRGSYNEQFF. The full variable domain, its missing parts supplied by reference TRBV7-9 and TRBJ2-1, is DTGVSQNPRHKITKRGQNVTFRCDPISEHNRLYWYRQTLGQGPEFLTYFQNEAQLEKSRLLSDRFSAERPKGSFSTLEIQRTEQGDSAMYLCASSSDRGSYNEQFFGPGTRLTVL.

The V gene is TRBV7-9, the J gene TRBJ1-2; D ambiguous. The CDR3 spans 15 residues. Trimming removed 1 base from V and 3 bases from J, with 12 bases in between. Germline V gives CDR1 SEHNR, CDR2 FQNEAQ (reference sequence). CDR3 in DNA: TGTGCCAGCAGCTTAGTCATTACCGCAGACTATGGCTACACCTTC. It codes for CASSLVITADYGYTF. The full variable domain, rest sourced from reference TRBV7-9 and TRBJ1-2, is DTGVSQNPRHKITKRGQNVTFRCDPISEHNRLYWYRQTLGQGPEFLTYFQNEAQLEKSRLLSDRFSAERPKGSFSTLEIQRTEQGDSAMYLCASSLVITADYGYTFGSGTRLTVV.

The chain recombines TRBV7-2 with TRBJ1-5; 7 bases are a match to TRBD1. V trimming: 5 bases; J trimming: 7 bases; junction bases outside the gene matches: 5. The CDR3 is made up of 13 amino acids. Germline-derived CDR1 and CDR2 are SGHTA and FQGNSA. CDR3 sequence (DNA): TGTGCCAGCAGCCTTGACAGGGAACAGCCCCAGCATTTT. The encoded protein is CASSLDREQPQHF.

CDR3 sequence: CASQSQGAGSYEQYF. The CDR3 nucleotides are TGTGCCAGCCAATCCCAGGGGGCCGGCTCCTACGAGCAGTACTTC. The chain combines TRBV28 with TRBJ2-7, with 8 bases fitting TRBD1. The CDR3 has 15 residues. Germline V gene lookup returns CDR1 MDHEN and CDR2 SYDVKM. J was trimmed by 0 bases and V by 8 bases; bases with no gene match: 9. Full variable domain (rest looked up from reference TRBV28 and TRBJ2-7): DVKVTQSSRYLVKRTGEKVFLECVQDMDHENMFWYRQDPGLGLRLIYFSYDVKMKEKGDIPEGYSVSREKKERFSLILESASTNQTSMYLCASQSQGAGSYEQYFGPGTRLTVT.

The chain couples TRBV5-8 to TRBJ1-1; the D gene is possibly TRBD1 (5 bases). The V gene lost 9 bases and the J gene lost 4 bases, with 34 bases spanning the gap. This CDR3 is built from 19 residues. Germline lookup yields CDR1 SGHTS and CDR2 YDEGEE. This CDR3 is CATPGGVYQSASMGTEAFF. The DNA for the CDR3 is TGTGCCACCCCCGGGGGGGTATACCAAAGTGCGAGTATGGGCACTGAAGCTTTCTTT.

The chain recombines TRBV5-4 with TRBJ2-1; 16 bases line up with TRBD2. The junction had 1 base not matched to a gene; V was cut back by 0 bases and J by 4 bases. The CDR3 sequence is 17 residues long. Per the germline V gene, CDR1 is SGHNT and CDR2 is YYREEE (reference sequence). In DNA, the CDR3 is TGTGCCAGCAGCTTGGAGGGACTAGCGGGGGGGTACAATGAGCAGTTCTTC. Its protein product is CASSLEGLAGGYNEQFF.

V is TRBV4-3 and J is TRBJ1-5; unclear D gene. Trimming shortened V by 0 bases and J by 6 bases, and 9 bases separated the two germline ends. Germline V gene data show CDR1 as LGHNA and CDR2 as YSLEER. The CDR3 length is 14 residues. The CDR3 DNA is TGCGCCAGCAGCCAAGACAGATCAGTTCAGCCCCAGCATTTT. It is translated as CASSQDRSVQPQHF.

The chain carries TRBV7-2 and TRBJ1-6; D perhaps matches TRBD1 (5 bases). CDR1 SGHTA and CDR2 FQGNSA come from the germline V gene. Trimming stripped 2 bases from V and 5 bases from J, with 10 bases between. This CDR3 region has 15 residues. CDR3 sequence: CASSLQGINNSPLHF. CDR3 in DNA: TGTGCCAGCAGCTTACAGGGAATAAATAATTCACCCCTCCACTTT.

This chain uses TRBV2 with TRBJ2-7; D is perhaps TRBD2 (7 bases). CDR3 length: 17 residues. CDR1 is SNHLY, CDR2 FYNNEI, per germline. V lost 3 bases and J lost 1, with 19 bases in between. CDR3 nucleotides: TGTGCCAGCAGTGACCGGCCGGGGGCGGGAGTGTCCTACGAGCAGTACTTC. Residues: CASSDRPGAGVSYEQYF.

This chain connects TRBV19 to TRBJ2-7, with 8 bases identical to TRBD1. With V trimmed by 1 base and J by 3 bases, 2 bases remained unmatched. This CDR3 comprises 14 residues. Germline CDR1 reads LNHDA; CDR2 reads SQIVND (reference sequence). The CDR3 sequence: CASSIGQGFYEQYF. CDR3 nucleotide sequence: TGTGCCAGTAGTATAGGACAGGGGTTCTACGAGCAGTACTTC.

The CDR3 is CASQRVYGYTF. CDR3 DNA: TGTGCCTCCCAACGGGTCTATGGCTACACCTTC. The chain carries TRBV6-5 and TRBJ1-2; D uncertain. The CDR3 is 11 residues long. Germline V gives CDR1 MNHEY, CDR2 SVGAGI. V lost 11 bases to trimming and J lost 4 bases, with 11 bases between them.

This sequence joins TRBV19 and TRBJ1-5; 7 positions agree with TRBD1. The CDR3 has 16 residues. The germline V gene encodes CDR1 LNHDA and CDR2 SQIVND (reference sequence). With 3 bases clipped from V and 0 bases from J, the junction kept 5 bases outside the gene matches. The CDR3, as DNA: TGTGCCAGTAGTATTTGGACAGGCGCTAGCAATCAGCCCCAGCATTTT. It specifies CASSIWTGASNQPQHF.

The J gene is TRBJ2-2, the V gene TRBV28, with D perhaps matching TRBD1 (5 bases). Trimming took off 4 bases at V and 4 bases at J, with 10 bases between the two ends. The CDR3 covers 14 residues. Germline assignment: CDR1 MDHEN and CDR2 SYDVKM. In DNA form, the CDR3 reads TGTGCCAGCAGTTCAGGGTCCCGCACCGGGGAGCTGTTTTTT. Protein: CASSSGSRTGELFF.

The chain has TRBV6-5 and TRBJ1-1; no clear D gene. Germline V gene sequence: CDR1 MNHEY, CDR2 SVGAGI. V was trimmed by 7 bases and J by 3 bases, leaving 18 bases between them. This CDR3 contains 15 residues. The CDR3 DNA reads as TGTGCCAGCATTCGGGGTTTGACGGGCGACACTGAAGCTTTCTTT. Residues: CASIRGLTGDTEAFF.

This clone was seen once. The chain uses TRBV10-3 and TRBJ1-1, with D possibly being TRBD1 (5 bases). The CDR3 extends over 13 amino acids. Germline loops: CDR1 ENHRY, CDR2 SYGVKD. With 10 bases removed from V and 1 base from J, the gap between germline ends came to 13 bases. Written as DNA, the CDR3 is TGTGCCAGCGGGGGACTCAAGAACACTGAAGCTTTCTTT. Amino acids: CASGGLKNTEAFF.

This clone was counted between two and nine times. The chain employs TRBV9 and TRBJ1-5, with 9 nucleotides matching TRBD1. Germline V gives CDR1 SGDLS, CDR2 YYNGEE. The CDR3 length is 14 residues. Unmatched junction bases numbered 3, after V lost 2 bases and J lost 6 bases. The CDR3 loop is CASSVGTGSQPQHF. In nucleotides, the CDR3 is TGTGCCAGCAGCGTCGGGACAGGGAGTCAGCCCCAGCATTTT. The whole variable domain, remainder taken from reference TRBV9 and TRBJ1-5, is DSGVTQTPKHLITATGQRVTLRCSPRSGDLSVYWYQQSLDQGLQFLIQYYNGEERAKGNILERFSAQQFPDLHSELNLSSLELGDSALYFCASSVGTGSQPQHFGDGTRLSIL.

CDR3 DNA sequence: TGTGCCAGCAGTGTCGAGGGTACGCTGAGATACACTGAAGCTTTCTTT. This gives the protein CASSVEGTLRYTEAFF. The rearrangement uses TRBV6-4 and TRBJ1-1; no clear D gene. Trimming pared 4 bases from V and 3 bases from J, leaving 18 bases between. Germline V gene data show CDR1 as MRHNA and CDR2 as SNTAGT. The CDR3 consists of 16 residues.

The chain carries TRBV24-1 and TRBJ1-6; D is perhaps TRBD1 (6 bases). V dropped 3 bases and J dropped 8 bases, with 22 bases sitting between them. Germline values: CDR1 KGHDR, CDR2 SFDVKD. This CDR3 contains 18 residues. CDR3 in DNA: TGTGCCACCAGTGATCCACAAAGGACAGACCATGGGGATTCACCCCTCCACTTT. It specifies CATSDPQRTDHGDSPLHF.

DNA for the CDR3: TGTGCCAGTAGTACTTTTGTCACAGGGGGGGCTAACTATGGCTACACCTTC. Protein sequence: CASSTFVTGGANYGYTF. The gene calls are TRBV19 and TRBJ1-2, with 8 bases that match TRBD1. Germline CDR1 is LNHDA and CDR2 is SQIVND (reference sequence). The CDR3 is 17 residues long. V was clipped by 4 bases and J by 0 bases; unmatched bases: 10.

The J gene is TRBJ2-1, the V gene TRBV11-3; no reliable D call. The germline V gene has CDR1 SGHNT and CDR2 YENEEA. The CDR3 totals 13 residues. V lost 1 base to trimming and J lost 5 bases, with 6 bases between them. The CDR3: CASSLGTNNEQFF. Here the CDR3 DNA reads TGTGCCAGCAGCTTAGGTACTAACAATGAGCAGTTCTTC.

As DNA, the CDR3 is TGTGCCAGCTCCCCCTCGTCAGGGAACACTGAAGCTTTCTTT. Protein: CASSPSSGNTEAFF. The chain has TRBV18 and TRBJ1-1; D unclear. CDR1 KGHSH and CDR2 LQKENI come from the germline V gene. The CDR3 is 14 amino acids. The V end was cut by 6 bases, the J end by 1 base, with 12 bases between. The full variable domain, rest sourced from reference TRBV18 and TRBJ1-1, is NAGVMQNPRHLVRRRGQEARLRCSPMKGHSHVYWYRQLPEEGLKFMVYLQKENIIDESGMPKERFSAEFPKEGPSILRIQQVVRGDSAAYFCASSPSSGNTEAFFGQGTRLTVV.

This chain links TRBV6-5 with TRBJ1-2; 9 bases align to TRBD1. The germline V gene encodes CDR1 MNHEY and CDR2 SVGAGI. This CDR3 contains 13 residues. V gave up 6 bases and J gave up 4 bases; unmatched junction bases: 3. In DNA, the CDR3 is TGTGCCAGCAGCCCGACAGGGGGCTATGGCTACACCTTC. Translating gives CASSPTGGYGYTF.

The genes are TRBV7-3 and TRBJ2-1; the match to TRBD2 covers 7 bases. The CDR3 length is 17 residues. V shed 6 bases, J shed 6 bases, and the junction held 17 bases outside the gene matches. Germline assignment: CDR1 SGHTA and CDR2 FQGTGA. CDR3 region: CASSNPLLSGIGNEQFF. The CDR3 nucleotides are TGTGCCAGCAGTAACCCCCTCCTAAGCGGGATCGGCAATGAGCAGTTCTTC.

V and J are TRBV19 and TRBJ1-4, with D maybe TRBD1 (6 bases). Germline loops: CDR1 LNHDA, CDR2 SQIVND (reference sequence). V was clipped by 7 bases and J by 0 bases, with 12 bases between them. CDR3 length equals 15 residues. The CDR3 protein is CASTGGSSTNEKLFF. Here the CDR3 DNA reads TGTGCCAGTACTGGGGGCAGTTCAACTAATGAAAAACTGTTTTTT.

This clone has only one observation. CDR3 bases: TGTGCCAGCCATGACAGCCATAATTCACCCCTCCACTTT. It translates to CASHDSHNSPLHF. The chain has TRBV25-1 and TRBJ1-6, with D maybe TRBD1 (5 bases). CDR1 is MGHDK and CDR2 is SYGVNS in the germline V gene. V lost 8 bases and J 5 bases, leaving 10 bases between the germline ends. The CDR3 extends over 13 amino acids.

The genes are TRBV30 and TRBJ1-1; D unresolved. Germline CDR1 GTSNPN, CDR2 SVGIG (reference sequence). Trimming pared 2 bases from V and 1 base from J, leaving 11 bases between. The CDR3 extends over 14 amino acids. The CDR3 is CAWSYLVGNTEAFF. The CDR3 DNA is TGTGCCTGGAGTTACCTGGTCGGGAACACTGAAGCTTTCTTT. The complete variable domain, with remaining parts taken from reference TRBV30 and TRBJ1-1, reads SQTIHQWPATLVQPVGSPLSLECTVEGTSNPNLYWYRQAAGRGLQLLFYSVGIGQISSEVPQNLSASRPQDRQFILSSKKLLLSDSGFYLCAWSYLVGNTEAFFGQGTRLTVV.